This T cell receptor (beta chain) derives from a study of T cell responses to AZD1222 COVID-19 vaccine. Points from the study as a whole: Two AZD1222 doses significantly raised spike-specific TCR breadth and depth over controls. The reported proportion of spike-specific TCRs targeting unmutated variant regions was nearly half. Clonal diversity was possibly underestimated, and white British individuals and females predominated among donors. Repertoire samples came only from after the peak T cell response.

The CDR3 contains 15 residues. Germline V lookup: CDR1 LNHDA, CDR2 SQIVND (reference sequence). V shed 5 bases and J shed 3 bases, with 17 bases lying between them. As for this clone: Its target is not known.

Repertoires were generated with immunoSEQ multiplex PCR, while TCRdb's copy carries only in-frame clones and drops some. This table holds more than 120,000 clones, under 90% found once. This material consisted of peripheral blood, taken 28 days after the second AZD1222 dose. This clonotype was obtained from an adult who received the AZD1222 COVID-19 vaccine. The chain is built from TRBV19 and TRBJ2-7; no firm D call. This chain's CDR3 is CASSLSGSPNYEQYF. The CDR3 DNA follows: TGTGCCAGTAGTCTATCGGGTTCGCCGAACTACGAGCAGTACTTC.